This entry is about one T cell receptor (beta chain). It was with a sample-barcoded 5' primer and a J-beta primer mix that a second PCR of about 6 to 12 cycles was run. Each CDR3 protein gets one entry after TCRdb re-called the 5' RACE reads with MiXCR. The table has some 1.5 million distinct CDR3 sequences, approximately 28% seen once; the top ten hold 7.7%. This sample is part of a study of blood T cells in healthy people across ages. The V and J ends lost 1 base and 14 bases, in that order; junction bases with no gene match: 16. This CDR3 is built from 16 residues. CDR1 and CDR2 from the germline V gene are MNHEY and SMNVEV (reference sequence).

The clonotype originates from a woman aged 30 to 39 in good health. The chain carries TRBV27 and TRBJ1-5; 8 bases are shared with TRBD1. Sequenced material: blood. This chain's CDR3 is CASSLYRGGQGLLEHF. As DNA, the CDR3 is TGTGCCAGCAGTTTATACCGGGGAGGACAGGGCCTGCTTGAGCATTTT.